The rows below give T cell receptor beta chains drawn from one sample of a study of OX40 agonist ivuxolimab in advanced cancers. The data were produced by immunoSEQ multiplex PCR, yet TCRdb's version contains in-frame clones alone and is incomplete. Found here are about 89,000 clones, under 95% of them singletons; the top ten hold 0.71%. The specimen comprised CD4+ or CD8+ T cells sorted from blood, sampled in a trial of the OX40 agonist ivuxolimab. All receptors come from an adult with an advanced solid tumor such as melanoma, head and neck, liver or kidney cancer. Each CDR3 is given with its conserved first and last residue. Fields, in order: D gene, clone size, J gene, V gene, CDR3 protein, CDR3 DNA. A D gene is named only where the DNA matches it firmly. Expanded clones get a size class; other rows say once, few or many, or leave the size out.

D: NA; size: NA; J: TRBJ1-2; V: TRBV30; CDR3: CAWSVKGYNYGYTF; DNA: TGTGCCTGGAGTGTCAAGGGTTATAACTATGGCTACACCTTC
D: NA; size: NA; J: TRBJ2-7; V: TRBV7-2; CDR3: CASSLVHSTYEQYF; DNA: TGTGCCAGCAGCTTGGTACACTCCACCTACGAGCAGTACTTC
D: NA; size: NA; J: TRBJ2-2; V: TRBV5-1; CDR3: CASSLGAGTGSTGELFF; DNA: TGCGCCAGCAGCTTGGGAGCGGGGACAGGATCGACCGGGGAGCTGTTTTTT
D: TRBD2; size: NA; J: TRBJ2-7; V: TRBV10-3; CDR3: CAISEGLAGGSEQYF; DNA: TGTGCCATCAGTGAGGGGTTAGCGGGGGGTTCCGAGCAGTACTTC
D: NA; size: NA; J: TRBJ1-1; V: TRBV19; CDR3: CASSGRYTEAFF; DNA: TGTGCCAGTAGTGGCAGGTACACTGAAGCTTTCTTT
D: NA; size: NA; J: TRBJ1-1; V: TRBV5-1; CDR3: CASSPGSNTEAFF; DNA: TGCGCCAGCAGCCCTGGATCGAACACTGAAGCTTTCTTT
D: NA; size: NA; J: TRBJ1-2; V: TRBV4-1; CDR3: CASSQVQDIGGYTF; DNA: TGCGCCAGCAGCCAAGTACAGGATATAGGAGGCTACACCTTC
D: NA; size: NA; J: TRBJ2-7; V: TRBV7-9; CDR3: CASSRAPSEQYF; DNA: TGTGCCAGCAGCCGAGCCCCCTCCGAGCAGTACTTC
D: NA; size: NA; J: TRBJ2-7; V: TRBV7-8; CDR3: CASSRGTHEQYF; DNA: TGTGCCAGCAGTCGTGGGACACACGAGCAGTACTTC
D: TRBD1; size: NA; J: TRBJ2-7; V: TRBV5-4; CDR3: CASSLAGQGAEQYF; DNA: TGTGCCAGCAGCTTGGCGGGACAGGGTGCCGAGCAGTACTTC
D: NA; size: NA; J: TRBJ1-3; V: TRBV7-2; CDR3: CASRPGRGVAGNTIYF; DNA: TGTGCCAGCAGGCCTGGGCGGGGGGTCGCTGGAAACACCATATATTTT
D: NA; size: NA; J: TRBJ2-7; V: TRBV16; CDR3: CASSQSEGGEQYF; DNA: TGTGCCAGCAGCCAATCGGAAGGGGGAGAGCAGTACTTC
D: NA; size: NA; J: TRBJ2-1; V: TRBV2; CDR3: CASNPGNEQFF; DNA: TGTGCCAGCAACCCGGGGAACGAGCAGTTCTTC
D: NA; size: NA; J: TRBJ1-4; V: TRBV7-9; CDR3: CASSLSSTNEKLFF; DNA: TGTGCCAGCAGCTTGTCGTCAACTAATGAAAAACTGTTTTTT
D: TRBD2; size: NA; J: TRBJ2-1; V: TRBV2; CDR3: CASRPLAGAAGGFDNEQFF; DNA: TGTGCCAGCAGACCTCTAGCGGGGGCCGCCGGGGGTTTCGACAATGAGCAGTTCTTC
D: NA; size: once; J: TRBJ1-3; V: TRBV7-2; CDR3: CASSSQGTTGNTIYF; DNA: TGTGCCAGCAGCTCTCAGGGGACGACTGGAAACACCATATATTTT
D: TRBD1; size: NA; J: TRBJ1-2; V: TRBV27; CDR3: CASSLLATGGGYTF; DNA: TGTGCCAGCAGTTTGCTTGCGACAGGGGGTGGCTACACCTTC
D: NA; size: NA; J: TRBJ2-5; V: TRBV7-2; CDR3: CASSLSPAQETQYF; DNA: TGTGCCAGCAGCTTAAGTCCCGCCCAAGAGACCCAGTACTTC
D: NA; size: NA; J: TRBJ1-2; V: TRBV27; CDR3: CASSLGNNYGYTF; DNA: TGTGCCAGCAGTTTAGGGAATAACTATGGCTACACCTTC
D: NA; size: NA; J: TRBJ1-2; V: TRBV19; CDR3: CASSIIVNYGYTF; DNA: TGTGCCAGTAGTATAATAGTGAACTATGGCTACACCTTC
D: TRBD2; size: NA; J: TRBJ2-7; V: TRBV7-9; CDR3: CASSLRSSGRGGEQYF; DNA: TGTGCCAGCAGCTTGCGGAGTAGCGGGAGAGGAGGCGAGCAGTACTTC
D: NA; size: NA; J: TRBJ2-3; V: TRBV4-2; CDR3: CASSQGARAPDTQYF; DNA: TGTGCCAGCAGCCAAGGGGCCAGGGCCCCAGATACGCAGTATTTT
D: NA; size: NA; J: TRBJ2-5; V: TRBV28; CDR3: CASSPGQSQETQYF; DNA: TGTGCCAGCAGTCCCGGACAGTCCCAAGAGACCCAGTACTTC
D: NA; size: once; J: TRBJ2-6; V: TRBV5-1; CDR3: CASSLVAVSSGANVLTF; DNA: TGCGCCAGCAGCTTGGTGGCGGTTTCCTCTGGGGCCAACGTCCTGACTTTC
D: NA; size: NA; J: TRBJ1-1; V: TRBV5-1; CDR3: CASSSSLEGTEAFF; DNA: TGCGCCAGCAGCTCCTCGTTGGAAGGCACTGAAGCTTTCTTT
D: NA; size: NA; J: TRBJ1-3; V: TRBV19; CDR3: CASRTGASGNTIYF; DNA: TGTGCCAGTAGAACGGGGGCCTCTGGAAACACCATATATTTT
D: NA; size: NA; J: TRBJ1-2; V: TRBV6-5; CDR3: CASSYYPANYGYTF; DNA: TGTGCCAGCAGTTACTATCCGGCAAACTATGGCTACACCTTC
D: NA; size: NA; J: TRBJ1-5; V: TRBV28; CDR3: CASSLRDNQPQHF; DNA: TGTGCCAGCAGTTTAAGGGACAATCAGCCCCAGCATTTT
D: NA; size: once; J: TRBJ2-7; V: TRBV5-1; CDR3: CASSFTASSYEQYF; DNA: TGCGCCAGCAGCTTTACGGCAAGCTCCTACGAGCAGTACTTC
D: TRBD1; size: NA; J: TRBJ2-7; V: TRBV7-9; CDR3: CASSLEGRGIIYEQYF; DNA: TGTGCCAGCAGCTTAGAGGGCAGGGGGATAATCTACGAGCAGTACTTC
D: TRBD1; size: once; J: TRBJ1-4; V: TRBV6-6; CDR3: CASRDRGREKLFF; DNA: TGTGCCAGCAGGGACAGGGGGCGGGAAAAACTGTTTTTT
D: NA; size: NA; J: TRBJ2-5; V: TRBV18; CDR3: CASSPQETQYF; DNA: TGTGCCAGCTCACCCCAAGAGACCCAGTACTTC
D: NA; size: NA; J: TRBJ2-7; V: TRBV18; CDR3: CASSGDFLAYEQYF; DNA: TGTGCCAGCTCAGGGGACTTTCTCGCCTACGAGCAGTACTTC
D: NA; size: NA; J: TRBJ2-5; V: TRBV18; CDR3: CASFRGQTETQYF; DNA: TGTGCCAGCTTCAGAGGACAGACGGAGACCCAGTACTTC
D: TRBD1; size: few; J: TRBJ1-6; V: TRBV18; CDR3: CASSSRGESPLHF; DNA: TGTGCCAGCTCATCCAGGGGGGAATCACCCCTCCACTTT
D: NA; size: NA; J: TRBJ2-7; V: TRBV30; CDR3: CAWSPRRTATSYEQYF; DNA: TGTGCCTGGAGCCCCCGTAGGACCGCAACCTCCTACGAGCAGTACTTC
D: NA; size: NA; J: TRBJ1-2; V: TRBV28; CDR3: CASSRGYGYTF; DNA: TGTGCCAGCAGCCGGGGCTATGGCTACACCTTC
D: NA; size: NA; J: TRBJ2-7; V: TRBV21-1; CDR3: CASLPRQEQYF; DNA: TGTGCCAGCCTCCCGAGGCAAGAGCAGTACTTC
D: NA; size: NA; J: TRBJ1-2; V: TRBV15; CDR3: CATSAGGGYGYTF; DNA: TGTGCCACCAGTGCGGGGGGCGGCTATGGCTACACCTTC
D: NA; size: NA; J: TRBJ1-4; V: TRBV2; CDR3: CASSEIGANEKLFF; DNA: TGTGCCAGCAGTGAAATCGGGGCTAATGAAAAACTGTTTTTT
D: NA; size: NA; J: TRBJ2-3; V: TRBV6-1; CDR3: CASSRDTSTDTQYF; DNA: TGTGCCAGCAGCCGGGACACGAGCACAGATACGCAGTATTTT
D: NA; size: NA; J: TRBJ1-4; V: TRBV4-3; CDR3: CASSQDRQNEKLFF; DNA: TGCGCCAGCAGCCAAGATCGACAGAATGAAAAACTGTTTTTT
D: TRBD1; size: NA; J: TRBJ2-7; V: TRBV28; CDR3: CASSSLGQGADEQYF; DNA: TGTGCCAGCAGTTCCCTCGGACAGGGGGCTGACGAGCAGTACTTC